The rows below give T cell receptor beta chains drawn from one sample of a study of T cells in Graves' hyperthyroidism and ophthalmopathy. MiXCR, applied by TCRdb to the multiplex PCR reads, yields one record per CDR3 protein. The table shows 500,000 to 800,000 distinct CDR3 sequences, with 45% occurring only once. The sequenced material came from peripheral blood or thyroid tissue (not recorded which). Receptors originate from an adult man with Graves' disease, either hyperthyroidism or ophthalmopathy (not recorded which). Both conserved end residues are part of each CDR3. A D gene is named only where the DNA matches it firmly. The size entry is marked missing in some rows and otherwise reads once, few, many or a size class.

v_gene	d_gene	j_gene	len	abundance	CDR3aa	CDR3nt
TRBV29-1	-	TRBJ1-3	11	many	CSGGTGNTIYF	TGCAGCGGGGGGACAGGAAACACCATATATTTT
TRBV5-4	-	TRBJ2-7	11	-	CASSLAGGQYF	TGTGCCAGCAGCTTGGCCGGTGGGCAGTACTTC
TRBV7-2	-	TRBJ1-3	15	few	CASSPQSGSGNTIYF	TGTGCCAGCAGCCCCCAAAGCGGGTCTGGAAACACCATATATTTT
TRBV5-1	TRBD2	TRBJ2-7	15	-	CASSLEPSGMYEQYF	TGCGCCAGCAGCTTGGAGCCTAGCGGGATGTACGAGCAGTACTTC
TRBV10-2	TRBD2	TRBJ2-7	14	-	CASRLGLAGDEQYF	TGCGCCAGCAGACTGGGACTAGCGGGGGACGAGCAGTACTTC
TRBV20-1	TRBD1	TRBJ1-5	15	few	CSASTGTGRFQPQHF	TGCAGTGCTAGTACCGGGACAGGGCGATTTCAGCCCCAGCATTTT
TRBV25-1	TRBD1	TRBJ1-4	15	many	CASSDRTGWGEKLFF	TGTGCCAGCAGTGACCGGACAGGGTGGGGTGAAAAACTGTTTTTT
TRBV7-8	-	TRBJ2-5	15	-	CASSINRRTQETQYF	TGTGCCAGCAGCATAAACAGGAGGACCCAAGAGACCCAGTACTTC
TRBV7-9	-	TRBJ1-4	15	many	CASSWGGGHNEKLFF	TGTGCCAGCAGCTGGGGAGGAGGACATAATGAAAAACTGTTTTTT
TRBV29-1	TRBD2	TRBJ2-5	14	few	CSVEGGESRETQYF	TGCAGCGTTGAGGGGGGGGAGTCGAGAGAGACCCAGTACTTC
TRBV29-1	-	TRBJ2-7	15	-	CSVSAGTESSYEQYF	TGCAGCGTTTCCGCCGGGACTGAGAGCTCCTACGAGCAGTACTTC
TRBV5-1	-	TRBJ1-5	14	-	CASSPIGGHQPQHF	TGCGCCAGCAGCCCAATAGGGGGGCATCAGCCCCAGCATTTT
TRBV7-9	-	TRBJ1-5	16	-	CASSFYRDSSNQPQHF	TGTGCCAGCAGCTTTTACCGGGATTCTAGCAATCAGCCCCAGCATTTT
TRBV2	-	TRBJ1-5	15	many	CASSAPGFSNQPQHF	TGTGCCAGCAGTGCCCCGGGGTTTAGCAATCAGCCCCAGCATTTT
TRBV7-4	-	TRBJ1-1	16	-	CASSVDGSGQPAEAFF	TGTGCCAGCAGCGTAGACGGGTCAGGACAACCCGCTGAAGCTTTCTTT
TRBV29-1	-	TRBJ1-5	12	-	CSLEGSNQPQHF	TGCAGCTTAGAGGGTAGCAATCAGCCCCAGCATTTT
TRBV6-5	-	TRBJ1-4	15	-	CASSYSRPRDEKLFF	TGTGCCAGCAGTTACAGCCGTCCCAGGGATGAAAAACTGTTTTTT
TRBV7-9	-	TRBJ1-4	16	many	CASSLGQVSPNEKLFF	TGTGCCAGCAGCTTAGGACAAGTTAGCCCTAATGAAAAACTGTTTTTT
TRBV6-5	-	TRBJ2-5	12	many	CASSRQQGSQYF	TGTGCCAGCAGTCGCCAACAGGGCTCCCAGTACTTC
TRBV2	-	TRBJ1-1	13	many	CASKDPVDTEAFF	TGTGCCAGCAAGGACCCGGTGGACACTGAAGCTTTCTTT
TRBV2	-	TRBJ1-6	16	-	CASSQVGDAYNSPLHF	TGCGCCAGCAGCCAAGTCGGGGACGCCTATAATTCACCCCTCCACTTT
TRBV2	-	TRBJ1-2	15	-	CASSLGGWQINGYTF	TGTGCCAGCAGCTTAGGTGGTTGGCAGATAAATGGCTACACCTTC
TRBV29-1	TRBD1	TRBJ1-6	14	-	CSVVGTGIDSPLHF	TGCAGCGTTGTTGGGACAGGGATCGATTCACCCCTCCACTTT
TRBV11-3	-	TRBJ2-7	13	few	CASRSIPKYEQYF	TGTGCCAGCAGATCCATCCCCAAGTACGAGCAGTACTTC
TRBV12-3/TRBV12-4	-	TRBJ1-2	14	-	CASSQGPGFGGYTF	TGTGCCAGCAGCCAAGGTCCAGGGTTTGGTGGCTACACCTTC
TRBV19	-	TRBJ1-2	14	-	CASRTRDALYGYTF	TGTGCCAGTAGGACCCGGGACGCCCTCTATGGCTACACCTTC
TRBV9	-	TRBJ1-1	13	many	CASSVEGMTEAFF	TGTGCCAGCAGCGTAGAAGGGATGACTGAAGCTTTCTTT
TRBV15	-	TRBJ1-5	15	-	CATSRAPYGNQPQHF	TGTGCCACCAGCAGAGCCCCTTATGGCAATCAGCCCCAGCATTTT
TRBV29-1	-	TRBJ1-3	13	many	CSVEGGTGNTIYF	TGCAGCGTTGAAGGGGGGACTGGAAACACCATATATTTT
TRBV7-9	-	TRBJ1-2	14	-	CASSPRTDYYGYTF	TGTGCCAGCAGTCCTCGGACAGACTACTATGGCTACACCTTC
TRBV19	-	TRBJ1-1	13	-	CASRYNRNTEAFF	TGTGCCAGTAGGTATAATAGGAACACTGAAGCTTTCTTT
TRBV9	-	TRBJ1-2	13	many	CASSVGGLGGYTF	TGTGCCAGCAGCGTAGGGGGATTAGGTGGCTACACCTTC
TRBV29-1	TRBD2	TRBJ2-7	14	-	CSAHLAGGGYEQYF	TGCAGCGCCCATCTAGCGGGAGGGGGATACGAGCAGTACTTC
TRBV20-1	-	TRBJ2-6	13	many	CSAMISGANVLTF	TGCAGTGCTATGATCTCTGGGGCCAACGTCCTGACTTTC
TRBV6-5	TRBD1	TRBJ1-1	12	few	CASSEGQGKAFF	TGTGCCAGCAGTGAAGGACAGGGAAAAGCTTTCTTT